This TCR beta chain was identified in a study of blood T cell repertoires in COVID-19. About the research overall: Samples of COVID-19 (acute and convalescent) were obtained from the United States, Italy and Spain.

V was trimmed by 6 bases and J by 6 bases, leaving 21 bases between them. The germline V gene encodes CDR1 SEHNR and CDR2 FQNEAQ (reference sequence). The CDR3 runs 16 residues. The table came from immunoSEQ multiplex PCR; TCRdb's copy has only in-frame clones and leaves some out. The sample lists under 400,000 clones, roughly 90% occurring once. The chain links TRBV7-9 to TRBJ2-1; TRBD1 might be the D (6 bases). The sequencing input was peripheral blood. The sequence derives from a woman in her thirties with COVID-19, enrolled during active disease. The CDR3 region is CASSPTAGATGNEQFF. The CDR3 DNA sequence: TGTGCCAGCAGTCCAACCGCAGGGGCCACCGGCAATGAGCAGTTCTTC. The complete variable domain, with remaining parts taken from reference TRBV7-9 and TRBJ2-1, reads DTGVSQNPRHKITKRGQNVTFRCDPISEHNRLYWYRQTLGQGPEFLTYFQNEAQLEKSRLLSDRFSAERPKGSFSTLEIQRTEQGDSAMYLCASSPTAGATGNEQFFGPGTRLTVL.